A single sample is the source of the 8 T cell receptor beta chains below, sequenced in a study of T cells in Graves' hyperthyroidism and ophthalmopathy. Using RNA transcripts as the source, TCR beta CDR3 regions were amplified. When the TCR CDR3 underwent first-round RT-PCR, the HTBI primer set was used. MiXCR, run by TCRdb on the multiplex PCR reads, gives a single entry per CDR3 protein. Among a few hundred thousand distinct CDR3 sequences listed, approximately 14% were seen once. Material for sequencing was blood. These TCRs come from a woman aged 30 to 39 with Graves' hyperthyroidism.

This clonotype appeared a few times. The chain combines TRBV9 with TRBJ2-1, with 14 bases lining up with TRBD2. The CDR3 consists of 15 residues. Unmatched junction bases numbered 5, after V lost 2 bases and J lost 10 bases. The germline V gene encodes CDR1 SGDLS and CDR2 YYNGEE. CDR3 DNA: TGTGCCAGCAGCGTCGGGACTAGCGGGAGAGGCGAGCAGTTCTTC. This gives the protein CASSVGTSGRGEQFF.

There are many counts of this clonotype. This chain connects TRBV5-1 to TRBJ2-1; D not resolved. The length of the CDR3 is 15 residues. Germline lookup yields CDR1 SGHRS and CDR2 YFSETQ. Trimming took off 0 bases at V and 8 bases at J, with 15 bases between the two ends. CDR3 protein: CASSLGLPATYEQFF. DNA for the CDR3: TGCGCCAGCAGCTTGGGCCTCCCGGCGACATATGAGCAGTTCTTC.

This clonotype showed up many times. The genes are TRBV15 and TRBJ1-2; TRBD1 matches 8 bases. The CDR3 loop spans 13 amino acids. The ends lost 3 bases at V and 8 bases at J; junction bases unmatched: 5. Germline CDR1 reads LNHNV; CDR2 reads YYDKDF (reference sequence). Here the CDR3 reads CATSSAGTGGYTF. CDR3 coding DNA: TGTGCCACCAGCAGTGCAGGGACAGGCGGCTACACCTTC.

This clonotype was seen only once. One end of the junction does not line up with germline, which may come from a read error. The chain has TRBV5-5 and TRBJ2-7, with 10 bases aligning to TRBD2. Germline lookup yields CDR1 SGHKS and CDR2 YYEKEE (reference sequence). There are 15 residues in the CDR3. The CDR3 region has the DNA TGTGCCAGCAACTTGGAACTAGCGGGGTACAATGAGCAGTACTTC. It translates to CASNLELAGYNEQYF.

The chain couples TRBV12-3 or TRBV12-4 to TRBJ2-7; a possible D gene is TRBD2 (5 bases). The CDR3 contains 12 residues. V was cut by 5 bases and J by 9 bases, with 14 bases left in between. In DNA, the CDR3 is TGTGCCAGCAGTCCTAGTGCCCGGGGGCAGTACTTC. This gives the protein CASSPSARGQYF.

This clonotype was picked up many times. The rearrangement uses TRBV18 and TRBJ2-3; TRBD1 matches 8 bases. The V segment lost 1 base and the J segment 5 bases; nucleotides outside the gene matches: 8. The germline gives CDR1 KGHSH, CDR2 LQKENI. This CDR3 has 16 residues. In DNA form, the CDR3 reads TGTGCCAGCTCACCACGGACAGGGTCGATAGGAGATACGCAGTATTTT. Translated: CASSPRTGSIGDTQYF.

The J gene is TRBJ1-4, the V gene TRBV6-1, with D perhaps matching TRBD1 (6 bases). Germline CDR1 MNHNS, CDR2 SASEGT. This CDR3 is built from 15 residues. Deletions cut 6 bases from V and 8 bases from J, with 19 bases between. CDR3 amino acids: CASSLQRTVQEKLFF. The CDR3 DNA is TGTGCCAGCAGCCTCCAGAGGACAGTCCAGGAAAAACTGTTTTTT.

This clonotype was recorded at least ten times. The V and J genes are TRBV5-6 and TRBJ2-3; maybe TRBD1 (5 bases). Trimming removed 1 base from V and 0 bases from J, with 9 bases in between. The CDR3 has 15 residues. The germline V gene has CDR1 SGHDT and CDR2 YYEEEE. CDR3 loop: CASSLTGASTDTQYF. DNA for the CDR3: TGTGCCAGCAGCTTGACAGGAGCTAGCACAGATACGCAGTATTTT.